This TCR beta chain was sequenced in a study of T cells after somatic rescue of genetic block (dated by TCRdb to 2019 to 2021). The study in broad terms: The study assessed how robust, over the long term, a T-cell system was when the system had developed through somatic rescue of a genetic block in T-cell development.

With respect to this clone: This clone's antigen is unknown. Base qualities are not provided; no much larger clone lies one nucleotide away.

V was cut back by 3 bases and J by 7 bases, leaving a gap of 20 bases between them. CDR1 and CDR2 are read off the germline V gene (reference sequence) as SEHNR and FQNEAQ. From the cysteine through the phenylalanine, the CDR3 covers 16 amino acids. The retained sequence is limited to the CDR3, 48 bases, with the frame set at the first base. Library construction relied on the immunoSEQ multiplex PCR assay. What TCRdb holds here is the immuneACCESS table cut down to in-frame rearrangements. Part of the clones is not present; checked against another copy, under half of the missing clones reflect an unresolved V gene, and the others are unexplained. For this sample the table gives tens of thousands of clones, of which around 89% were detected only once. Clones ranked in the top ten supply roughly 1.5% of the sample.

The chain joins TRBV7-9 to TRBJ2-3; tentative D gene TRBD1, with 5 bases matching. The sequence was obtained from a woman aged 18-29 years. The source material was peripheral blood mononuclear cells (PBMCs). This receptor has the CDR3 CASSFFHAGKGNTQYF. Read as DNA, the sequence is TGTGCCAGCAGCTTTTTCCACGCAGGGAAAGGAAATACGCAGTATTTT.